This T cell receptor (beta chain) stems from a study of CXCR3-negative and CXCR3-positive naive CD8 T cells. Each TRB cDNA library was prepared by 5' RACE (with UMI labels). Following a re-call of the 5' RACE reads, TCRdb has one entry per CDR3 protein and lacks DNA. The data include around 61,000 distinct CDR3 sequences; the top ten clones carry about 0.68%. This CDR3 spans 15 amino acids. From germline, CDR1 is SGHTA and CDR2 FQGTGA. Overall study results and limits: Compared with CXCR3-negative naive cells, CXCR3-positive naive cells showed more hydrophobic TRB CDR3s.

Concerning this clonotype: What it binds is unknown.

The rearrangement links TRBV7-3 to TRBJ1-5. Input material: naive CXCR3+ CD8+ T cells from blood. Subset defined: CD45RO-CCR7+CD27+CD95- naive CD8+ T cells expressing CXCR3 (TNR3+). This TCR came from a human donor in good health. Some clones in this sample may be carry-over from other donors' samples. CDR3 protein: CASSLTGQSNQPQHF.